This TCR beta chain was retrieved from a study of blood T cell repertoires in COVID-19 (dated by TCRdb to 2018 to 2021). In terms of the full investigation: The collaborator samples originated in the United States, Italy and Spain and spanned the acute and convalescent phases of COVID-19. The samples were drawn from two sources: the first 160 participants of the ongoing ImmuneRACE study, and over 1,000 subjects contributed by 6 global collaborators. The sample metadata nearly always contained a de-identified subject ID, COVID-19 status, age in years and sex. The material from the prospective study consisted of cDNA or gDNA derived from T cells, B-cell-depleted T cells, or PBMCs. The repertoires were made available in a free public database intended to serve as a resource for research on the immune response to SARS-CoV-2. Where HLA class I and class II types were available, the types were taken from metadata supplied by the sample provider, not from assay-based typing. Deeply sampled blood TCRbeta repertoires from subjects exposed to, actively infected with, or recovered from COVID-19 were included in the dataset. Study-wide findings and limitations: Clinical and demographic metadata were provided uncurated, with the amount varying by source and participant.

Details on this clone: Its antigen has not been determined. No much larger clone exists at a distance of one base, and base qualities are not known.

The immunoSEQ Assay, a bias-controlled multiplex PCR, was used to amplify TCRbeta CDR3 regions from genomic DNA. In the source study's methods: The number of nucleated cells in each sample was estimated from the amplification of reference gene primers within the assay. Sequence reads were collapsed and filtered to measure the absolute abundance of every unique TCRbeta CDR3 rearrangement. Productive Simpson clonality was computed per sample as the square root of Simpson's diversity index over productive rearrangements. TCRdb mirrors the immuneACCESS table, restricted to in-frame sequences. Some clones are absent from its copies; in checked studies, under half trace to an unresolved V gene, and the reason for the others is unknown. The V and J calls and clone size come from that table; D and trimming were worked out from the DNA. Across this sample there are 200,000 to 250,000 clones, with around 90% seen only once. The top ten hold under 6.5% of the sample.

The germline ends are 12 bases apart after V is trimmed by 6 bases and J by 4 bases. The germline V gene yields SGHTA for CDR1 and FQGTGA for CDR2. Spanning cysteine to phenylalanine, the CDR3 consists of 13 amino acids. The retained sequence is limited to the CDR3, 39 bases, with the frame set at the first base. Participants in the prospective study were enrolled through a virtual design, were aged roughly 18 to 100 years, and lived in roughly 24 United States geographic areas. In the prospective study, participants were assigned to cohorts based on the clinical history participants reported in a screening survey and a study questionnaire. In the prospective study, whole blood, serum and a nasopharyngeal or oropharyngeal swab were collected from each participant by mobile phlebotomists. Additional blood draws and questionnaires over a 2-month period could optionally be provided by prospective study participants. Prospective study blood samples were shipped either frozen or at room temperature before DNA extraction.

This chain is built from TRBV7-3 and TRBJ1-2; the D gene is perhaps TRBD1, from 5 matching bases. The receptor comes from a woman aged 25 to 39 with acute COVID-19. The sequenced material came from PBMCs or T cells enriched from blood (not recorded which). The nucleotides are TGTGCCAGCAGTTCAGGGTCGGCCTATGGCTACACCTTC. This sequence encodes CASSSGSAYGYTF. With the portions outside the CDR3 filled from the reference TRBV7-3 and TRBJ1-2 genes, the complete variable region becomes GAGVSQTPSNKVTEKGKYVELRCDPISGHTALYWYRQSLGQGPEFLIYFQGTGAADDSGLPNDRFFAVRPEGSVSTLKIQRTERGDSAVYLCASSSGSAYGYTFGSGTRLTVV.